These 13 T cell receptor beta chains share one sample of origin, sequenced in a study of T cells after posttransplantation cyclophosphamide. Only in-frame clones appear in the TCRdb table, and some are missing; sequencing was by immunoSEQ multiplex PCR. The table lists 5,000 to 6,000 clones, approximately 71% of them singletons. Cyclophosphamide on days +3 and +4 followed busulfan-fludarabine conditioning and a marrow graft. The input for sequencing was PBMCs, taken after allogeneic stem cell transplant with posttransplant cyclophosphamide. The receptor source for this set is a male patient aged 55-69 years who received an allogeneic stem cell transplant from an unrelated donor, was CMV-positive, and had no GVHD. Some T cells may arise from the graft donor.

The chain couples TRBV28 to TRBJ2-5; TRBD1 might be the D (6 bases). Germline CDR1 MDHEN, CDR2 SYDVKM. The CDR3 runs 16 residues. Trimming stripped 5 bases from V and 5 bases from J, with 21 bases between. The CDR3 reads CASSPSRQGLGETQYF. CDR3 coding DNA: TGTGCCAGCAGTCCGTCGAGGCAGGGGCTTGGGGAGACCCAGTACTTC.

The V and J genes are TRBV28 and TRBJ2-3; 9 positions agree with TRBD2. Germline CDR1 is MDHEN and CDR2 is SYDVKM. J was trimmed by 2 bases and V by 4 bases; bases with no gene match: 13. The length of the CDR3 is 18 residues. DNA for the CDR3: TGTGCCAGCAGTTCCCACTTAAGGATAGCGGGAGACACAGATACGCAGTATTTT. Its protein product is CASSSHLRIAGDTDTQYF.

CDR3 coding DNA: TGTGCCAGCAGCTTAGCGGGAACTAGCACAGATACGCAGTATTTT. Translating gives CASSLAGTSTDTQYF. The V and J genes are TRBV5-4 and TRBJ2-3; 7 nucleotides line up with TRBD2. Germline-derived CDR1 and CDR2 are SGHNT and YYREEE (reference sequence). The CDR3 totals 15 residues. V shed 2 bases and J 0 bases; nucleotides not matched to a gene: 3.

This chain links TRBV28 with TRBJ1-5; TRBD1 matches 9 bases. J gave up 0 bases and V 2 bases, and 5 bases lay outside the gene matches. The CDR3 has 17 amino acids. Germline CDR1 MDHEN, CDR2 SYDVKM. The CDR3 nucleotides read TGTGCCAGCAGTTTACCGGGACAGGGAGTTAGCAATCAGCCCCAGCATTTT. This codes for CASSLPGQGVSNQPQHF.

The chain recombines TRBV28 with TRBJ2-1; D is uncertain. The CDR3 is made up of 14 amino acids. V was pared by 6 bases and J by 6 bases, with 15 bases between. Germline assignment: CDR1 MDHEN and CDR2 SYDVKM. CDR3 residues: CASSHKTGFNEQFF. CDR3 DNA: TGTGCCAGCAGCCATAAGACTGGTTTCAATGAGCAGTTCTTC.

The gene calls are TRBV6-5 and TRBJ2-3, with TRBD1 matching over 8 bases. CDR1 is MNHEY and CDR2 is SVGAGI in the germline V gene. CDR3 length: 14 amino acids. Trimming took 7 bases from V and 5 from J; bases not matched to a gene: 8. The CDR3 nucleotides are TGTGCCAGCACCTTAACAGGGGGTCTAGATACGCAGTATTTT. This gives the protein CASTLTGGLDTQYF.

This clone has only a few counts. This sequence joins TRBV28 and TRBJ2-2; 11 bases are a match to TRBD2. Unmatched junction bases numbered 10, after V lost 6 bases and J lost 4 bases. Germline V CDR1 and CDR2: MDHEN, SYDVKM. CDR3 length: 17 amino acids. CDR3 in amino acids: CASRPLAGGSGTGELFF. Written as DNA, the CDR3 is TGTGCCAGCAGACCGCTAGCGGGAGGATCGGGCACCGGGGAGCTGTTTTTT.

V and J are TRBV2 and TRBJ1-4, with 7 nucleotides matching TRBD1. The ends lost 6 bases at V and 2 bases at J; junction bases unmatched: 3. This CDR3 has 14 residues. The germline V gene has CDR1 SNHLY and CDR2 FYNNEI. For the CDR3, the DNA is TGTGCCAGCAGCGCGGGACAGACTAATGAAAAACTGTTTTTT. This codes for CASSAGQTNEKLFF.

This chain joins TRBV11-2 and TRBJ2-2; D remains ambiguous. CDR3 length equals 14 residues. CDR1 is SGHAT and CDR2 is FQNNGV in the germline V gene. Trimming pared 2 bases from V and 4 bases from J, leaving 8 bases between. The CDR3 sequence is CASSLLDSTGELFF. The CDR3 DNA reads as TGTGCCAGCAGCTTATTAGACTCCACCGGGGAGCTGTTTTTT.

CDR3 DNA: TGTGCCAGCAGGGGTAGCGGGAGCTCCTACGAGCAGTACTTC. Its protein product is CASRGSGSSYEQYF. This chain joins TRBV7-9 and TRBJ2-7, with 9 positions matching TRBD2. V gave up 6 bases and J gave up 0 bases; unmatched junction bases: 3. Germline assignment: CDR1 SEHNR and CDR2 FQNEAQ (reference sequence). The CDR3 totals 14 residues.

V and J are TRBV7-9 and TRBJ1-1; D is undetermined. V lost 5 bases and J lost 4, with 11 bases in between. The CDR3 extends over 13 amino acids. Germline V CDR1 and CDR2: SEHNR, FQNEAQ (reference sequence). CDR3 sequence: CASSRHGSTEAFF. DNA for the CDR3: TGTGCCAGCAGCCGACATGGGTCCACTGAAGCTTTCTTT.

This clone was seen only a few times. The gene calls are TRBV6-6 and TRBJ2-7, with 8 positions matching TRBD1. The germline V gene encodes CDR1 MNHNY and CDR2 SVGAGI (reference sequence). V gave up 6 bases and J gave up 3 bases; unmatched junction bases: 4. The CDR3 is made up of 13 amino acids. DNA of the CDR3: TGTGCCAGCAGCAGGGGACAGGACTACGAGCAGTACTTC. Its protein product is CASSRGQDYEQYF.

This rearrangement joins TRBV28 to TRBJ1-1; tentative D call: TRBD1 (6 bases). Trimming stripped 10 bases from V and 4 bases from J, with 22 bases between. This CDR3 is 15 amino acids long. In germline, CDR1 is MDHEN, CDR2 SYDVKM. In nucleotides, the CDR3 is TGTGCCACCACCCCCTTCACGGGGGGCATCACTGAAGCTTTCTTT. This gives the protein CATTPFTGGITEAFF. Supplemented by reference TRBV28 and TRBJ1-1, the full variable domain reads DVKVTQSSRYLVKRTGEKVFLECVQDMDHENMFWYRQDPGLGLRLIYFSYDVKMKEKGDIPEGYSVSREKKERFSLILESASTNQTSMYLCATTPFTGGITEAFFGQGTRLTVV.